These T cell receptor beta chains were read from a single sample in a study of OX40 agonist ivuxolimab in advanced cancers. Only in-frame clones appear in the TCRdb table, and some are missing; sequencing was by immunoSEQ multiplex PCR. The data contain tens of thousands of clones, roughly 88% of them singletons. The specimen comprised CD4+ or CD8+ T cells sorted from blood, sampled in a trial of the OX40 agonist ivuxolimab. Receptors originate from an adult with an advanced solid tumor such as melanoma, head and neck, liver or kidney cancer. Each CDR3 is given with its conserved first and last residue. D genes are given only for firm matches. Clone size is not always given. Where it is, it says once, few, many or a class for expanded clones.

TRBJ1-4,once,.,TRBV5-1,TGCGCCAGCAGCCCCACTACCTTCGGAGGGAAAAAACTGTTTTTT,CASSPTTFGGKKLFF
TRBJ2-1,.,.,TRBV2,TGTGCCAGCAGTCCTCAGCGGAGCTCCTACAATGAGCAGTTCTTC,CASSPQRSSYNEQFF
TRBJ2-7,few,.,TRBV7-8,TGTGCCAGCAGCTCCCTCGGGACCCCCCTGGACGAGCAGTACTTC,CASSSLGTPLDEQYF
TRBJ1-3,few,.,TRBV7-9,TGTGCCAGCAGCTTACGGGAGAAAACATTAGGAAACACCATATATTTT,CASSLREKTLGNTIYF
TRBJ2-3,.,.,TRBV6-5,TGTGCCAGCTCGAGGATGGGTGGAGATACGCAGTATTTT,CASSRMGGDTQYF
TRBJ1-5,.,TRBD1,TRBV25-1,TGTGCCAGCAGGCAGACAGGGCTCAATCAGCCCCAGCATTTT,CASRQTGLNQPQHF
TRBJ1-3,.,.,TRBV18,TGTGCCAGCTCACCACCAGTAGGATCTGGAAACACCATATATTTT,CASSPPVGSGNTIYF
TRBJ1-1,.,.,TRBV7-8,TGTGCCAGCAGCTTAGTAGAGTTTATGAACACTGAAGCTTTCTTT,CASSLVEFMNTEAFF
TRBJ2-1,once,TRBD2,TRBV19,TGTGCCAGTAGTAGGGGGACTAGGCCGCCCTACAATGAGCAGTTCTTC,CASSRGTRPPYNEQFF
TRBJ2-3,few,.,TRBV6-8,TGTGCCAGCAGTTACTCACGGGAGACTGGCACAGATACGCAGTATTTT,CASSYSRETGTDTQYF
TRBJ2-5,.,.,TRBV12-5,TGTGCTAGTGGGGGCCAGTTCGAGACCCAGTACTTC,CASGGQFETQYF
TRBJ2-3,.,.,TRBV29-1,TGCAGCGTTGAAACCGAGACAGATACGCAGTATTTT,CSVETETDTQYF
TRBJ2-5,.,.,TRBV9,TGTGCCAGCAGCGCACTCAGCGGGGAGACCCAGTACTTC,CASSALSGETQYF
TRBJ1-5,.,.,TRBV5-1,TGCGCCAGCAGCTTATTCGGACGCTTCGATCAGCCCCAGCATTTT,CASSLFGRFDQPQHF
TRBJ1-3,.,.,TRBV29-1,TGCAGCGTTGGAGGCCCGGGCTCTGGAAACACCATATATTTT,CSVGGPGSGNTIYF
TRBJ2-4,.,.,TRBV28,TGTGCCAGCAGCCCGGGGTGGGGACCCAAAAACATTCAGTACTTC,CASSPGWGPKNIQYF
TRBJ2-5,.,.,TRBV5-1,TGCGCCAGCAGCTTGCGAGGGACCGTTCAAGAGACCCAGTACTTC,CASSLRGTVQETQYF
TRBJ2-7,.,TRBD1,TRBV2,TGTGCCCTCAGGGGGGGGGACAGGGAGTCCCACGAGCAGTACTTC,CALRGGDRESHEQYF
TRBJ2-1,.,TRBD2,TRBV27,TGTGCCAGCGCACCACCCCTAGCGGGAGGGGGCAATGAGCAGTTCTTC,CASAPPLAGGGNEQFF
TRBJ2-3,.,TRBD2,TRBV5-5,TGTGCCAGCAGCCAGGGACTAGCGGGAGGAGGCGCAGATACGCAGTATTTT,CASSQGLAGGGADTQYF
TRBJ2-2,.,TRBD2,TRBV28,TGTGCCTGGGGGGGGAACACCGGGGAGCTGTTTTTT,CAWGGNTGELFF
TRBJ1-1,.,.,TRBV4-1,TGCGCCAGCAGCCAGTTGGGGTTCACCACTGAAGCTTTCTTT,CASSQLGFTTEAFF
TRBJ2-3,.,.,TRBV6-1,TGTGCCAGCAGTGAACGTGGGGGAGTGAGCACAGATACGCAGTATTTT,CASSERGGVSTDTQYF
TRBJ2-7,.,.,TRBV2,TGTGCCAGCATCCGCGACAGTTCCGACTACGAGCAGTACTTC,CASIRDSSDYEQYF
TRBJ2-7,.,.,TRBV30,TGTGCCTGGAGTAAGGGGGGCTACGAGCAGTACTTC,CAWSKGGYEQYF
TRBJ2-1,.,TRBD2,TRBV7-9,TGTGCCAGCAGCACGACCCTGGGCCGGGAGGGTTCCTACAATGAGCAGTTCTTC,CASSTTLGREGSYNEQFF
TRBJ1-1,.,.,TRBV7-9,TGTGCCAGCAGCTTAGCGGGGCGCACTGAAGCTTTCTTT,CASSLAGRTEAFF
TRBJ2-1,.,.,TRBV6-5,TGTGCCAGCAGTTACTCGTTGGGATGGGATGAGCAGTTCTTC,CASSYSLGWDEQFF
TRBJ2-7,.,TRBD1,TRBV5-8,TGTGCCAGCAGCTCCTCCGGGACAGGAACCTACGAGCAGTACTTC,CASSSSGTGTYEQYF
TRBJ2-1,.,TRBD2,TRBV27,TGTGCCAGCAGTCTATCCGGGACTAGCGGGGAGCAGTTCTTC,CASSLSGTSGEQFF
TRBJ2-1,once,.,TRBV5-1,TGCGCCAGCAGCATCGGACAAGGCTCCTACAATGAGCAGTTCTTC,CASSIGQGSYNEQFF
TRBJ2-7,.,TRBD1,TRBV9,TGTGCCAGCAGCCCCCCGGTAGGGGACAGGGGGCTTGAAGAGCAGTACTTC,CASSPPVGDRGLEEQYF
TRBJ2-7,.,.,TRBV11-2,TGTGCCAGCACCTATGGTATCGACGAGCAGTACTTC,CASTYGIDEQYF
TRBJ2-3,.,.,TRBV5-1,TGCGCCAGCACCAGGGCTGGGAGCACAGATACGCAGTATTTT,CASTRAGSTDTQYF
TRBJ2-7,.,.,TRBV7-2,TGTGCCAGCAGCGGCGGGCCGGCAGCGAGCTCCTACGAGCAGTACTTC,CASSGGPAASSYEQYF
TRBJ2-6,.,.,TRBV2,TGTGCCAGCAGTGACGGTAGCCCTCTTTACTCTGGGGCCAACGTCCTGACTTTC,CASSDGSPLYSGANVLTF
TRBJ1-2,.,TRBD1,TRBV18,TGTGCCAGCTCCCCGGGACAGGGAAGAGGCTACACCTTC,CASSPGQGRGYTF
TRBJ1-1,.,.,TRBV5-1,TGCGCCAGCAGCCTAGAGGGTTGGACTGAAGCTTTCTTT,CASSLEGWTEAFF
TRBJ2-4,once,.,TRBV6-6,TGTGCCAGCAGAAGAGGGGGGGCGGAAAACATTCAGTACTTC,CASRRGGAENIQYF
TRBJ2-6,.,.,TRBV18,TGTGCCAGCTCACCACCGACGGAGACATGGGCTGGGGCCAACGTCCTGACTTTC,CASSPPTETWAGANVLTF
TRBJ2-7,.,.,TRBV19,TGTGCCAGTAGTATTCAGGCCGGGAGAGGCTACGAGCAGTACTTC,CASSIQAGRGYEQYF
TRBJ2-1,.,TRBD2,TRBV6-5,TGTGCCAGCAGTTACGTTGGCGGGAGCTACAATGAGCAGTTCTTC,CASSYVGGSYNEQFF
TRBJ2-7,.,.,TRBV11-2,TGTGCCAGCAGCTTTACAACCTCCTACGAGCAGTACTTC,CASSFTTSYEQYF
TRBJ2-1,.,TRBD2,TRBV4-1,TGCGCCAGCAGCCAAGGCCGACTCCTAGCGGGAGTTGTAAATGAGCAGTTCTTC,CASSQGRLLAGVVNEQFF
TRBJ2-2,once,TRBD2,TRBV2,TGTGCCAGCAGTGAGGTTTTCAGCGGGACCCCCGGGGAGCTGTTTTTT,CASSEVFSGTPGELFF
TRBJ2-5,.,.,TRBV7-9,TGTGCCAGCAGCTTACGGTTAGCTGCAGAGACCCAGTACTTC,CASSLRLAAETQYF
TRBJ2-7,.,.,TRBV5-1,TGCGCCAGCAGCTTCCAGGGCTACGAGCAGTACTTC,CASSFQGYEQYF
TRBJ1-1,.,.,TRBV14,TGTGCCAGGGGGCGGGTAAACACTGAAGCTTTCTTT,CARGRVNTEAFF
TRBJ2-5,.,.,TRBV15,TGTGCCACCAGCAGAGACTTGAACCCAGGGTATTCCGGAGAGACCCAGTACTTC,CATSRDLNPGYSGETQYF
TRBJ2-3,once,.,TRBV2,TGTGCCAGCAGTGGGTTGTACAGGGCGGGAGATACGCAGTATTTT,CASSGLYRAGDTQYF
TRBJ2-7,.,TRBD1,TRBV11-2,TGTGCCAGCAGCTCCGGGACAGCGACCTATTCCTACGAGCAGTACTTC,CASSSGTATYSYEQYF
TRBJ1-1,.,TRBD1,TRBV6-5,TGTGCCAGCAGTTCCTACAGGGGACAAGCGAACACTGAAGCTTTCTTT,CASSSYRGQANTEAFF
TRBJ2-2,medium-sized,TRBD2,TRBV9,TGTGCCAGCAGCGTAGCTGGGACTAGCGGGACCGGGGAGCTGTTTTTT,CASSVAGTSGTGELFF
TRBJ2-7,.,.,TRBV27,TGTGCCAGCAGTCCGCACTCTCTAGCGCCTGGCTACGAGCAGTACTTC,CASSPHSLAPGYEQYF
TRBJ2-1,.,.,TRBV7-8,TGTGCCAGCACAATGGGTACAGAAGGTGAGCAGTTCTTC,CASTMGTEGEQFF
TRBJ2-7,.,.,TRBV2,.,CASSVASGTKSCYF